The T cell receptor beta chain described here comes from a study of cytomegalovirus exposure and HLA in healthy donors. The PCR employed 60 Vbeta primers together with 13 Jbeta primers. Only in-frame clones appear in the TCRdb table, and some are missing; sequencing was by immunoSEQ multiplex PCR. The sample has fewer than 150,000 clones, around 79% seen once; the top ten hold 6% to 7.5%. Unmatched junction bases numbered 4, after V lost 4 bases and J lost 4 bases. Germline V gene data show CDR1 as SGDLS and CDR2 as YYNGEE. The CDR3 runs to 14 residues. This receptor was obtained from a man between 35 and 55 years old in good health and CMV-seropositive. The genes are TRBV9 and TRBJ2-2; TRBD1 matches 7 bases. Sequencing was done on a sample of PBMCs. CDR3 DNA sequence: TGTGCCAGCAGCTTGACAGGGTCCACCGGGGAGCTGTTTTTT. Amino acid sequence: CASSLTGSTGELFF.